This T cell receptor (beta chain) was profiled in a study of identical twins. Overall study results and limits: Compared with unrelated sharing, twin-shared out-of-frame alpha sequences had more low-probability sequences. Excess sharing by twins proved weaker in beta out-of-frame sequences.

A universal primer site came from template switching; cDNA carried unique molecular identifiers. TCRdb recomputed calls from the 5' RACE reads with MiXCR, one row per CDR3 protein. The table includes some 1,700,000 distinct CDR3 sequences, under 35% detected once. Trimming cost V 4 bases and J 6 bases; bases outside gene matches: 9. The CDR3 is made up of 16 amino acids. CDR1 and CDR2 from the germline V gene are ENHRY and SYGVKD. A note on this clonotype: The antigen remains undetermined.

This TCR derives from a newborn girl in good health. The rearrangement uses TRBV10-3 and TRBJ2-3; 11 bases align to TRBD2. Source material: cord blood. The CDR3 protein is CAISGTSGRGGDTQYF. CDR3 bases: TGTGCCATCAGTGGTACTAGCGGGAGAGGTGGGGATACGCAGTATTTT.